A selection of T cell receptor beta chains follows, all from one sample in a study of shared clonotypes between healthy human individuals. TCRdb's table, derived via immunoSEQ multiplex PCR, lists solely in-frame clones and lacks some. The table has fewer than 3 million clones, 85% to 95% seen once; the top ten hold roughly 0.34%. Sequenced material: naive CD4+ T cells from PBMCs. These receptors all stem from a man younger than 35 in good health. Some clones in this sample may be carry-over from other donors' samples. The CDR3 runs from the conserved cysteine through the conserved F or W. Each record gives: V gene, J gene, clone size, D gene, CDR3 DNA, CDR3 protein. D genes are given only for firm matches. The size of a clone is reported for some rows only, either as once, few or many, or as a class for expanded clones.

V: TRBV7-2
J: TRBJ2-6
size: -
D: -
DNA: TGTGCCAGCAGCTTACTCGGGGGCAGGGCCGTCCCTGGGGCCAACGTCCTGACTTTC
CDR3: CASSLLGGRAVPGANVLTF

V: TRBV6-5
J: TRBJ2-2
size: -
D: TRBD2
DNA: TGTGCCAGCAGTTACTCTGCTAGCGGGATCACCGGGGAGCTGTTTTTT
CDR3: CASSYSASGITGELFF

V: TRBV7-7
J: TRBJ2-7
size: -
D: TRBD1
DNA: TGTGCCAGCAGCGAGACGACAGGGCGTCTCGACGAGCAGTACTTC
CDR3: CASSETTGRLDEQYF

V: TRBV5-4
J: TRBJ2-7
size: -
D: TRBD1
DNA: TGTGCCAGCAGACCCGGACAGGGGGCCCTCTACGAGCAGTACTTC
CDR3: CASRPGQGALYEQYF

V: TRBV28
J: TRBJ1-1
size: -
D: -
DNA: TGTGCCAGCACCAATGGGCAGCGCACTGAAGCTTTCTTT
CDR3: CASTNGQRTEAFF

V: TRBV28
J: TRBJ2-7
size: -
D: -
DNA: TGTGCCAGCAGTTTATTGGGCAGAACCTACGAGCAGTACTTC
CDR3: CASSLLGRTYEQYF

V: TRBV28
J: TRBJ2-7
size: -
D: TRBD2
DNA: TGTGCCAGCAGTTCGGTGGGGTTGGGGGAGGGTGGCGAGCAGTACTTC
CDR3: CASSSVGLGEGGEQYF

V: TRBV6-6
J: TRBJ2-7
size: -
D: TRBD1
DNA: TGTGCCAGCAGACCAGGACAGGGTTCCCACGAGCAGTACTTC
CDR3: CASRPGQGSHEQYF

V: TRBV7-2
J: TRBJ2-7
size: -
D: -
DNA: TGTGCCAGCAGCTTAAAGGTGACCACTGGCGCCTACGAGCAGTACTTC
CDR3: CASSLKVTTGAYEQYF

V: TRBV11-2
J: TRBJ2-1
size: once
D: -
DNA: TGTGCCAGCAGCTCGACCCCCGATGCTGAGCAGTTCTTC
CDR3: CASSSTPDAEQFF

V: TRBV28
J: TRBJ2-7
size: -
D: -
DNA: TGTGTCAGCAGTTCACCAACAGGAACCTACGAGCAGTACTTC
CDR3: CVSSSPTGTYEQYF

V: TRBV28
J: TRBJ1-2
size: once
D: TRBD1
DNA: TGTGCCCTTACCCAACAGGGGTTCCCCGGCTACACCTTC
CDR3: CALTQQGFPGYTF

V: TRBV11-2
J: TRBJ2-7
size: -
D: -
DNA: TGTGCCAGCAGCTTATTGTGGGCAGGGACCTACGAGCAGTACTTC
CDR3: CASSLLWAGTYEQYF

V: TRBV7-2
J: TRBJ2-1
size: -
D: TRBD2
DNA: TGTGCCAGCAGCTTTGGACTAGCGGGAGTCAATGAGCAGTTCTTC
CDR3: CASSFGLAGVNEQFF

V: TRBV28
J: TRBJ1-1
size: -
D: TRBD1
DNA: TGTGCCAGCAGTGCGGCCCCAGGGGGTAGGACTGAAGCTTTCTTT
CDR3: CASSAAPGGRTEAFF

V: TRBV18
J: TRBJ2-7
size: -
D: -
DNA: TGTGCCAGCTCACCCGGGGTAGACGACGAGCAGTACTTC
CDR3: CASSPGVDDEQYF

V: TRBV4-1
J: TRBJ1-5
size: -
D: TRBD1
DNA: TGCGCCAAACAAAGGACAGGGGGAAATCAGCCCCAGCATTTT
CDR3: CAKQRTGGNQPQHF

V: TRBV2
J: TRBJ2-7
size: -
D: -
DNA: TGTGCCAGCAGTGGGAGTCCCTACGAGCAGTACTTC
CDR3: CASSGSPYEQYF

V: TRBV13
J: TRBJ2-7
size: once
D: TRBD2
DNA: TGTGCCAGCAGCCCGAGGTGGGGAGGGCTTGTCGAGCAGTACTTC
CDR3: CASSPRWGGLVEQYF

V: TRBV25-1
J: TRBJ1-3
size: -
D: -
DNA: TGTGCCAGCAGCACGGCAGTCTCTGGAAACACCATATATTTT
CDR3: CASSTAVSGNTIYF

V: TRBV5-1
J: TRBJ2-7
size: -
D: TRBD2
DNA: TGCGCCAGCAGCTTGTCCGCTAGCGGGCTATACGAGCAGTACTTC
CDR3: CASSLSASGLYEQYF

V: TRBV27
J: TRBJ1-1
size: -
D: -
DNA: TGTGCCAGCAGTTCCGGACAGCTAATGAACACTGAAGCTTTCTTT
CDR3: CASSSGQLMNTEAFF

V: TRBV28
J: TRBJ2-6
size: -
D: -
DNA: TGTGCCAGCATTGCCAGCTCTGGGGCCAACGTCCTGACTTTC
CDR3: CASIASSGANVLTF

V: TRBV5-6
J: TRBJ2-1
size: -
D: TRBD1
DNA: TGTGCCAGCAGCTCCCAGAAGCAGGGGGAGTTCTTC
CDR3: CASSSQKQGEFF

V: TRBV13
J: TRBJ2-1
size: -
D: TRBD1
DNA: TGTGCCAGCAGCCAGGGGACAGGGGTATTAAATGAGCAGTTCTTC
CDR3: CASSQGTGVLNEQFF

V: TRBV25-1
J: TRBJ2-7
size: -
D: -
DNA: TGTGCCAGCAGTGTTTCACCATCCTACGAGCAGTACTTC
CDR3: CASSVSPSYEQYF

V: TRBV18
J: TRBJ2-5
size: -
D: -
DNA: TGTGCCAGCTCACCACCGAGCAGGGAGACCCAGTACTTC
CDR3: CASSPPSRETQYF

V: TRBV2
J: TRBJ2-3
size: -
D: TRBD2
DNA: TGTGCCAGCAGTGAAGGACTAGCGGGAGTTGATACGCAGTATTTT
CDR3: CASSEGLAGVDTQYF

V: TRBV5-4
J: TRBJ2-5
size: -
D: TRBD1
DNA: TGTGCCAGCAGCTCCCAACAGGGGGCTGGGGAGACCCAGTACTTC
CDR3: CASSSQQGAGETQYF

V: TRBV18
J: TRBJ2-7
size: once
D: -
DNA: TGTGCCAGCTCATCCAATGCCTACGAGCAGTACTTC
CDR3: CASSSNAYEQYF

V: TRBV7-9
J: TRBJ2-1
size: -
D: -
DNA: TGTGCCAGCAGCTTAGTAGCACAGTTGGATGAGCAGTTCTTC
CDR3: CASSLVAQLDEQFF

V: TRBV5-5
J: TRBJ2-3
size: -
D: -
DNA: TGTGCCAGCAGCTTGGTGGTAGGAACAGATACGCAGTATTTT
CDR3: CASSLVVGTDTQYF

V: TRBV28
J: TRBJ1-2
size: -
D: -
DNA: TGTGCCAGCAGGCGGTCTGACAGCTATGGCTACACCTTC
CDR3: CASRRSDSYGYTF

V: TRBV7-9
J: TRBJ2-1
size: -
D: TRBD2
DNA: TGTGCCAGCAGCGGACGGAGGGGACTAGCGGTCAATGAGCAGTTCTTC
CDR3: CASSGRRGLAVNEQFF

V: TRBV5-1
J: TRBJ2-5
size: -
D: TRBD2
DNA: TGCGCCAGCAGCCCTAGCGGGAGGGGCCAAGAGACCCAGTACTTC
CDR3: CASSPSGRGQETQYF

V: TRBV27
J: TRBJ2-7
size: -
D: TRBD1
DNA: TGTGCCAGCAGTTCGCGCCGGGACAGCCTTTACGAGCAGTACTTC
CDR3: CASSSRRDSLYEQYF

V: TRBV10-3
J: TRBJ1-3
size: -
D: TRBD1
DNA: TGTGCCATTACGGGCCAGGGGGATGGTGACCGAAACACCATATATTTT
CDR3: CAITGQGDGDRNTIYF

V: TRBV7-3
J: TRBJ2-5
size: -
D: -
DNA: TGTGCCAGCAGCCGGGGAGGCAGGGCCGAGACCCAGTACTTC
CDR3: CASSRGGRAETQYF

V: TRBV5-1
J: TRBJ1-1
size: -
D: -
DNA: TGCGCCAGTATAGGACAACTGAACACTGAAGCTTTCTTT
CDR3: CASIGQLNTEAFF

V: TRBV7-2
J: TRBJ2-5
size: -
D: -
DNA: TGTGCCAGCAGACCACCGGACTCTGGGACCCAGTACTTC
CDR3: CASRPPDSGTQYF

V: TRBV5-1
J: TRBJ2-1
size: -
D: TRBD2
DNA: TGCGCCAGCAGTCAATGGACTAGCGGCTACAATGAGCAGTTCTTC
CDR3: CASSQWTSGYNEQFF

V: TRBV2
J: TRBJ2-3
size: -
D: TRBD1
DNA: TGTGCCAGCAGTTACCCGTTGACAGGGATTAGCACAGATACGCAGTATTTT
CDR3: CASSYPLTGISTDTQYF